The 23 T cell receptor beta chains below were found in one sample sequenced in a study of T cell responses to AZD1222 COVID-19 vaccine. Sequenced by immunoSEQ multiplex PCR; TCRdb stores in-frame clones only, minus some. The table lists about 110,000 clones, more than 70% of them singletons, with 2.5% to 4% in the top ten. This material consisted of peripheral blood, taken on day 0 of AZD1222 vaccination. Every receptor here comes from an adult in good health.

The J gene is TRBJ2-1, the V gene TRBV7-2, with a weak D call TRBD1 (5 bases). In germline, CDR1 is SGHTA, CDR2 FQGNSA. V shed 8 bases and J shed 2 bases, with 13 bases lying between them. The CDR3 is 14 residues long. The CDR3 reads CASAAGSAYNEQFF. Here the CDR3 DNA reads TGTGCCAGCGCCGCAGGGTCGGCCTACAATGAGCAGTTCTTC.

The chain has TRBV10-3 and TRBJ2-7; the match to TRBD1 covers 8 bases. Trimming cost V 6 bases and J 3 bases; bases outside gene matches: 4. The CDR3 has 13 amino acids. The germline gives CDR1 ENHRY, CDR2 SYGVKD. DNA for the CDR3: TGTGCCATCAGCAAGGACAGGGACTACGAGCAGTACTTC. Its translation is CAISKDRDYEQYF.

The chain links TRBV28 to TRBJ1-1; D not certain. Germline values: CDR1 MDHEN, CDR2 SYDVKM. Between the trimmed V and J ends, which lost 6 bases and 0 bases, there was a span of 11 bases. CDR3 size: 14 residues. CDR3 coding DNA: TGTGCCAGCAGGCAACAGAGCATGAACACTGAAGCTTTCTTT. Its translation: CASRQQSMNTEAFF.

The CDR3 spells CASSLAGRDNGYTF. The CDR3, as DNA: TGCGCCAGCAGCTTGGCTGGCAGGGATAATGGCTACACCTTC. J is TRBJ1-2 and V is TRBV5-1; weak D call: TRBD1 (5 bases). Germline assignment: CDR1 SGHRS and CDR2 YFSETQ. This CDR3 is built from 14 residues. V was pared by 0 bases and J by 6 bases, with 12 bases between.

This chain links TRBV18 with TRBJ1-2, with D possibly being TRBD1 (6 bases). V shed 2 bases and J shed 8 bases, with 21 bases lying between them. The V gene's germline CDR1 is KGHSH and CDR2 LQKENI. CDR3 size: 16 residues. CDR3 amino acids: CASSPTTGARGEGYTF. DNA for the CDR3: TGTGCCAGCTCACCAACGACCGGCGCCAGGGGTGAGGGCTACACCTTC. Full variable domain (remainder filled in from reference TRBV18 and TRBJ1-2): NAGVMQNPRHLVRRRGQEARLRCSPMKGHSHVYWYRQLPEEGLKFMVYLQKENIIDESGMPKERFSAEFPKEGPSILRIQQVVRGDSAAYFCASSPTTGARGEGYTFGSGTRLTVV.

This chain joins TRBV11-2 and TRBJ2-7; TRBD2 matches at 9 bases. Germline CDR1 and CDR2: SGHAT and FQNNGV. V trimming: 5 bases; J trimming: 7 bases; junction bases outside the gene matches: 9. The CDR3 has 14 amino acids. CDR3 DNA: TGTGCCAGCAGCCCCCACCTAGCGGGGCGGGAGCAGTACTTC. Its protein product is CASSPHLAGREQYF. Full variable domain (outside the CDR3, taken from reference TRBV11-2 and TRBJ2-7): EAGVAQSPRYKIIEKRQSVAFWCNPISGHATLYWYQQILGQGPKLLIQFQNNGVVDDSQLPKDRFSAERLKGVDSTLKIQPAKLEDSAVYLCASSPHLAGREQYFGPGTRLTVT.

J is TRBJ1-2 and V is TRBV5-5, with 8 bases aligning to TRBD1. This CDR3 has 13 residues. Trimming cost V 4 bases and J 4 bases; bases outside gene matches: 3. Germline-derived CDR1 and CDR2 are SGHKS and YYEKEE (reference sequence). The CDR3 is CASSPTGGYGYTF. The CDR3, as DNA: TGTGCCAGCAGCCCCACAGGGGGCTATGGCTACACCTTC.

This clone was observed a single time. The chain carries TRBV18 and TRBJ1-5; D unclear. Per germline, CDR1 KGHSH and CDR2 LQKENI. V was shortened by 4 bases and J by 4 bases, with 14 bases between the two germline ends. The CDR3 loop spans 15 amino acids. The DNA for the CDR3 is TGTGCCAGCTCACTCACTTCGACCATTAATCAGCCCCAGCATTTT. It encodes CASSLTSTINQPQHF.

This chain uses TRBV10-1 with TRBJ2-1; 10 nucleotides align to TRBD1. The V gene end was trimmed by 5 bases and the J gene end by 6 bases; junction bases not matched to a gene: 10. Germline loops: CDR1 WNHNN, CDR2 SYGVQD (reference sequence). CDR3 length: 16 amino acids. The CDR3 nucleotides are TGCGCCAGCAGTAGATTGACAGGGGGCAAAGGCAATGAGCAGTTCTTC. It is translated as CASSRLTGGKGNEQFF.

The chain employs TRBV9 and TRBJ1-1; the D is unclear. CDR3 length: 16 residues. V was trimmed by 0 bases and J by 4 bases, leaving 16 bases between them. Germline values: CDR1 SGDLS, CDR2 YYNGEE. The CDR3 is CASSVGGTFNPTEAFF. The CDR3, as DNA: TGTGCCAGCAGCGTAGGAGGCACCTTCAACCCCACTGAAGCTTTCTTT.

This rearrangement joins TRBV7-2 to TRBJ2-3; possibly TRBD2 for D (5 bases). CDR3 length equals 15 residues. The germline CDR1 and CDR2 sequences are SGHTA and FQGNSA. Trimming removed 5 bases at V and 0 bases at J, with 12 bases between. The CDR3 is CASSARETSTDTQYF. CDR3 bases: TGTGCCAGCAGCGCGAGGGAGACTAGCACAGATACGCAGTATTTT.

This clone appeared once. V and J are TRBV7-9 and TRBJ2-1; D possibly corresponds to TRBD1 (5 bases). The V and J ends lost 0 bases and 4 bases respectively, with 13 bases between them. The germline V gene has CDR1 SEHNR and CDR2 FQNEAQ (reference sequence). The CDR3 runs to 16 residues. CDR3 bases: TGTGCCAGCAGCTTAGCGCGACAGCCTCAGTACAATGAGCAGTTCTTC. It codes for CASSLARQPQYNEQFF. Full variable domain (rest looked up from reference TRBV7-9 and TRBJ2-1): DTGVSQNPRHKITKRGQNVTFRCDPISEHNRLYWYRQTLGQGPEFLTYFQNEAQLEKSRLLSDRFSAERPKGSFSTLEIQRTEQGDSAMYLCASSLARQPQYNEQFFGPGTRLTVL.

The chain uses TRBV18 and TRBJ1-1, with 7 bases lining up with TRBD1. The CDR3 contains 13 residues. Trimming cost V 4 bases and J 4 bases; bases outside gene matches: 3. In germline, CDR1 is KGHSH, CDR2 LQKENI. CDR3 DNA: TGTGCCAGCTCACTGGGGACAGCCACTGAAGCTTTCTTT. Protein sequence: CASSLGTATEAFF.

This clone has just a few counts. The chain combines TRBV7-9 with TRBJ2-5, with D possibly matching TRBD1 (6 bases). The CDR3 contains 15 residues. CDR1 is SEHNR, CDR2 FQNEAQ, per germline (reference sequence). Trimming cost V 1 base and J 4 bases, with 13 bases left between them. The CDR3 DNA follows: TGTGCCAGCAGCTTAGGGCAGGGGATCCGAGAGACCCAGTACTTC. It encodes CASSLGQGIRETQYF.

This chain joins TRBV7-9 and TRBJ1-1, with D uncertain. There are 14 residues in the CDR3. The V and J ends lost 8 bases and 2 bases respectively, with 15 bases between them. Germline CDR1 and CDR2: SEHNR and FQNEAQ (reference sequence). CDR3 residues: CASRGWEDNTEAFF. DNA for the CDR3: TGTGCCAGCCGCGGATGGGAGGATAACACTGAAGCTTTCTTT.

This chain uses TRBV14 with TRBJ2-7; 9 bases match TRBD1. The CDR3 is made up of 16 amino acids. Germline trimming cut 3 bases from V and 7 bases from J; bases unmatched to any gene: 13. Germline lookup yields CDR1 SGHDN and CDR2 FVKESK. The CDR3 sequence: CASSHTLRDRVHEQYF. CDR3 nucleotides: TGTGCCAGCAGCCACACTCTCCGGGACAGGGTTCATGAGCAGTACTTC.

This clone came up a few times. The gene calls are TRBV9 and TRBJ2-1; TRBD2 aligns across 8 bases. Trimming took 4 bases from V and 10 from J; bases not matched to a gene: 7. This CDR3 is 13 amino acids long. Germline CDR1 reads SGDLS; CDR2 reads YYNGEE. CDR3 sequence (DNA): TGTGCCAGCAGCCCCCGGGAGGGATCCGAGCAGTTCTTC. Encoded protein: CASSPREGSEQFF.

Only one count was recorded for this clone. This sequence joins TRBV6-4 and TRBJ2-2; 7 positions match TRBD1. With 4 bases clipped from V and 7 bases from J, the junction kept 0 bases outside the gene matches. Germline V gene lookup returns CDR1 MRHNA and CDR2 SNTAGT. There are 12 residues in the CDR3. In DNA form, the CDR3 reads TGTGCCAGCAGTGGGGACAGCGGGGAGCTGTTTTTT. The encoded protein is CASSGDSGELFF.

Of note for this clone: At one end the junction does not follow the germline gene, possibly because of a read error. This chain links TRBV13 with TRBJ1-3, with TRBD1 matching over 9 bases. The CDR3 totals 14 residues. From germline, CDR1 is PRHDT and CDR2 FYEKMQ (reference sequence). The CDR3 reads CASSLDRGLATLSF. The CDR3 nucleotides are TGTGCCAGCAGCCTTGACAGGGGGTTGGCTACCTTATCTTTT.

The chain couples TRBV5-6 to TRBJ1-4, with a weak D call TRBD1 (5 bases). The germline V gene encodes CDR1 SGHDT and CDR2 YYEEEE. The CDR3 sequence is 14 residues long. With 4 bases removed from V and 8 bases from J, the gap between germline ends came to 15 bases. CDR3 nucleotide sequence: TGTGCCAGCAGCCAAGGGACGAGGGTGGAAAAACTGTTTTTT. Encoded protein: CASSQGTRVEKLFF. Complete variable domain (other parts from reference TRBV5-6 and TRBJ1-4): DAGVTQSPTHLIKTRGQQVTLRCSPKSGHDTVSWYQQALGQGPQFIFQYYEEEERQRGNFPDRFSGHQFPNYSSELNVNALLLGDSALYLCASSQGTRVEKLFFGSGTQLSVL.

The chain combines TRBV9 with TRBJ1-4, with D tentatively TRBD1 (5 bases). The CDR3 covers 16 residues. V shed 4 bases and J shed 6 bases, with 19 bases lying between them. Germline V lookup: CDR1 SGDLS, CDR2 YYNGEE. In nucleotides, the CDR3 is TGTGCCAGCAGCCTGAGGAATCCGGGACCCGATGAAAAACTGTTTTTT. This encodes CASSLRNPGPDEKLFF.

The V gene is TRBV3-1 (or the pseudogene TRBV3-2), the J gene TRBJ2-2, with D perhaps matching TRBD2 (6 bases). Between the trimmed V and J ends, which lost 3 bases and 4 bases, there was a span of 12 bases. CDR1 LGHDT and CDR2 YNNKEL come from the germline V gene (reference sequence). The CDR3 is made up of 15 amino acids. The DNA of the CDR3 is TGTGCCAGCAGCCAGGGGGGAGGTGGCACCGGGGAGCTGTTTTTT. Protein sequence: CASSQGGGGTGELFF.

The chain is built from TRBV1 and TRBJ2-2; the table assigns TRBD1, which was not confirmed against the DNA. TRBV1 is deemed a pseudogene. The CDR3 extends over 15 amino acids. Written as DNA, the CDR3 is TGCACCAGCAGCGATCCCCTAGGGGAAACCGGGGAGCTGTTTTTT. Its protein product is CTSSDPLGETGELFF.